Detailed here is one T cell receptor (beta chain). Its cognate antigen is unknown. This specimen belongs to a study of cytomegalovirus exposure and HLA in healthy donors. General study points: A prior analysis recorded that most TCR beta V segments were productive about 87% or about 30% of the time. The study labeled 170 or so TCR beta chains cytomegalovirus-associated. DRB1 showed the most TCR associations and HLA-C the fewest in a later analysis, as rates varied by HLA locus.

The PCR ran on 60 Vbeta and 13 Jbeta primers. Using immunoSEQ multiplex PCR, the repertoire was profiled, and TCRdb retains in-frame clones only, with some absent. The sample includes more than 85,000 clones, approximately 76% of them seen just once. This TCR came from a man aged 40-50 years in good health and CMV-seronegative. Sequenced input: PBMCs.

CDR3 nucleotides: TGTGCCAGCTCACCAAGAAGGGGAGGATGGAACTATGGCTACACCTTC. It specifies CASSPRRGGWNYGYTF. The chain carries TRBV18 and TRBJ1-2, with D perhaps matching TRBD1 (5 bases). The CDR3 has 16 residues. V lost 2 bases and J 2 bases, leaving 15 bases between the germline ends. Germline values: CDR1 KGHSH, CDR2 LQKENI.